The 23 T cell receptor beta chains presented below share a single source sample, sequenced in a study of blood T cell repertoires in COVID-19. TCRdb's table, derived via immunoSEQ multiplex PCR, lists solely in-frame clones and lacks some. This table holds about 250,000 clones, 89% found once. The sample was peripheral blood. Receptor source: a woman aged 40 to 55 who had recovered from COVID-19.

The chain employs TRBV11-3 and TRBJ1-1; the D is unclear. Per the germline V gene, CDR1 is SGHNT and CDR2 is YENEEA. The CDR3 covers 11 residues. Trimming cost V 6 bases and J 8 bases, with 10 bases left between them. Here the CDR3 DNA reads TGTGCCAGCAGATCTAGGCAGGAAGCTTTCTTT. It translates to CASRSRQEAFF.

V and J are TRBV6-6 and TRBJ2-7; 8 nucleotides match TRBD1. CDR1 and CDR2 (germline): MNHNY, SVGAGI (reference sequence). The CDR3 is made up of 15 amino acids. V trimming: 6 bases; J trimming: 5 bases; junction bases outside the gene matches: 12. The CDR3 is CASRLGQGPQDEQYF. The DNA for the CDR3 is TGTGCCAGCAGACTAGGACAGGGACCTCAGGACGAGCAGTACTTC.

The V call is TRBV9, the J call TRBJ2-2, with D perhaps matching TRBD2 (5 bases). V was cut by 0 bases and J by 6 bases, with 9 bases left in between. The CDR3 has 14 amino acids. Germline CDR1 and CDR2: SGDLS and YYNGEE. This CDR3 reads CASSVAGSAGELFF. CDR3 DNA sequence: TGTGCCAGCAGCGTAGCGGGAAGCGCCGGGGAGCTGTTTTTT.

The genes are TRBV19 and TRBJ2-2; maybe TRBD1 (5 bases). Germline V lookup: CDR1 LNHDA, CDR2 SQIVND (reference sequence). The CDR3 has 13 amino acids. V dropped 3 bases and J dropped 5 bases, with 7 bases sitting between them. CDR3 nucleotides: TGTGCCAGTAGTATGTCAGGGACCGGGGAGCTGTTTTTT. Encoded protein: CASSMSGTGELFF.

The rearrangement links TRBV5-4 to TRBJ2-3; 11 bases map to TRBD2. There are 15 residues in the CDR3. Losses at the gene ends were 3 bases for V and 4 bases for J; bases not matched to a gene: 4. Per the germline V gene, CDR1 is SGHNT and CDR2 is YYREEE (reference sequence). Written as DNA, the CDR3 is TGTGCCAGCAGCTCCGGGACTAGCGGTTCAGATACGCAGTATTTT. Translated, it gives CASSSGTSGSDTQYF.

This clone was found once. This chain uses TRBV5-6 with TRBJ2-2; possible D gene TRBD1, 6 bases. The CDR3 totals 15 residues. Deletions cut 2 bases from V and 2 bases from J, with 10 bases between. Germline V lookup: CDR1 SGHDT, CDR2 YYEEEE. The CDR3 region has the DNA TGTGCCAGCAGCTTAGTGGACAGAAACACCGGGGAGCTGTTTTTT. This sequence encodes CASSLVDRNTGELFF.

The CDR3 DNA sequence: TGCGCCAGCAGCTTTTTCTGGACAGGGAGCTCCTACGAGCAGTACTTC. Translated, it gives CASSFFWTGSSYEQYF. The chain uses TRBV4-1 and TRBJ2-7, with TRBD1 matching 8 bases. The CDR3 consists of 16 residues. Germline assignment: CDR1 MGHRA and CDR2 YSYEKL. V trimming: 5 bases; J trimming: 0 bases; junction bases outside the gene matches: 9.

The genes are TRBV2 and TRBJ1-4; 9 bases agree with TRBD1. CDR1 and CDR2 from the germline V gene are SNHLY and FYNNEI. V dropped 6 bases and J dropped 0; count of bases not matched to a gene: 5. The CDR3 is 16 amino acids. CDR3 nucleotides: TGTGCCAGCAGCCGTACAGGGGGCTCAACTAATGAAAAACTGTTTTTT. Translated, it gives CASSRTGGSTNEKLFF.

CDR3 loop: CAWSAYQGDEAFF. CDR3 in DNA: TGTGCCTGGAGCGCCTATCAGGGTGATGAAGCTTTCTTT. The chain links TRBV30 to TRBJ1-1, with D possibly TRBD1 on 5 matching bases. There are 13 residues in the CDR3. Per the germline V gene, CDR1 is GTSNPN and CDR2 is SVGIG (reference sequence). V lost 3 bases, J lost 7 bases, and 15 bases lay in between.

The V and J genes are TRBV27 and TRBJ2-1, with D unclear. V was pared by 5 bases and J by 4 bases, with 12 bases between. This CDR3 has 14 residues. CDR1 is MNHEY and CDR2 is SMNVEV in the germline V gene (reference sequence). The CDR3 is CASSQKNLYNEQFF. CDR3 nucleotides: TGTGCCAGCAGTCAAAAAAACTTATACAATGAGCAGTTCTTC.

The rearrangement uses TRBV19 and TRBJ2-2; the D gene is possibly TRBD1 (6 bases). The CDR3 length is 19 residues. Germline CDR1 is LNHDA and CDR2 is SQIVND (reference sequence). V was pared by 6 bases and J by 3 bases, with 26 bases between. The CDR3 here is CASRRPLAWGQGDTGELFF. The CDR3 nucleotides read TGTGCCAGTAGACGCCCCTTGGCCTGGGGGCAGGGAGACACCGGGGAGCTGTTTTTT.

V gene TRBV5-4 combines with J gene TRBJ2-7, with unresolved D. The CDR3 contains 14 residues. V was shortened by 4 bases and J by 2 bases, with 13 bases between the two germline ends. From germline, CDR1 is SGHNT and CDR2 YYREEE (reference sequence). The CDR3 DNA follows: TGTGCCAGCAGCCCCGAGACTGAGACCTACGAGCAGTACTTC. Translating it yields CASSPETETYEQYF.

The chain carries TRBV7-9 and TRBJ2-1; D possibly corresponds to TRBD2 (7 bases). The germline V gene has CDR1 SEHNR and CDR2 FQNEAQ (reference sequence). CDR3 size: 16 residues. Trimming removed 4 bases at V and 4 bases at J, with 17 bases between. The CDR3 sequence is CASSWGAGEPYNEQFF. CDR3 sequence (DNA): TGTGCCAGCAGCTGGGGGGCGGGAGAGCCATACAATGAGCAGTTCTTC.

In its sample, this clone was seen a few times. The chain is built from TRBV6-5 and TRBJ2-1, with a weak D call TRBD2 (5 bases). In germline, CDR1 is MNHEY, CDR2 SVGAGI. The CDR3 is made up of 13 amino acids. V dropped 6 bases and J dropped 9 bases, with 15 bases sitting between them. The CDR3 loop reads CASSGELGVEQFF. The CDR3 region has the DNA TGTGCCAGCAGCGGCGAACTCGGGGTTGAGCAGTTCTTC.

The chain joins TRBV7-3 to TRBJ2-1, with D perhaps TRBD2 (6 bases). Trimming shortened V by 5 bases and J by 3 bases, and 14 bases separated the two germline ends. Germline values: CDR1 SGHTA, CDR2 FQGTGA. CDR3 size: 15 residues. The CDR3 is CASSISGSYYNEQFF. The CDR3 DNA is TGTGCCAGCAGCATTAGCGGAAGCTACTACAATGAGCAGTTCTTC.

The genes are TRBV11-2 and TRBJ2-2; 12 bases line up with TRBD2. Germline trimming cut 6 bases from V and 6 bases from J; bases unmatched to any gene: 5. CDR1 and CDR2 from the germline V gene are SGHAT and FQNNGV. The CDR3 covers 15 residues. CDR3 in amino acids: CASRRLAGVSGELFF. CDR3 DNA sequence: TGTGCCAGCAGGCGACTAGCGGGAGTATCCGGGGAGCTGTTTTTT.

The rearrangement joins TRBV27 to TRBJ1-3; a weak D match, TRBD1 (6 bases). Per the germline V gene, CDR1 is MNHEY and CDR2 is SMNVEV (reference sequence). The CDR3 consists of 14 residues. Trimming removed 2 bases from V and 3 bases from J, with 8 bases in between. The CDR3 bases are TGTGCCAGCAGTTTACAGGGGCTTGGAAACACCATATATTTT. Residues: CASSLQGLGNTIYF.

CDR3 region: CAISDPTLAGAGIQYF. CDR3 DNA sequence: TGTGCCATCAGTGACCCAACCCTAGCGGGAGCAGGCATTCAGTACTTC. V usage is TRBV10-3 and J usage is TRBJ2-4; 10 nucleotides line up with TRBD2. The CDR3 covers 16 residues. The V and J ends lost 3 bases and 9 bases, in that order; junction bases with no gene match: 11. The germline V gene has CDR1 ENHRY and CDR2 SYGVKD.

This chain joins TRBV3-1 (or the pseudogene TRBV3-2) and TRBJ2-1; 12 bases line up with TRBD2. The CDR3 length is 15 residues. V gave up 4 bases and J gave up 7 bases; unmatched junction bases: 5. Germline assignment: CDR1 LGHDT and CDR2 YNNKEL (reference sequence). The CDR3: CASSPPGLAGNEQFF. CDR3 in DNA: TGTGCCAGCAGCCCCCCCGGACTAGCGGGAAATGAGCAGTTCTTC.

In nucleotides, the CDR3 is TGCGCCAGCAGCCTGGTGGGCGCCGGCACAGATACGCAGTATTTT. This translates into CASSLVGAGTDTQYF. This chain links TRBV5-1 with TRBJ2-3; D gene unclear. This CDR3 spans 15 amino acids. V lost 4 bases and J lost 1, with 13 bases in between. The V gene's germline CDR1 is SGHRS and CDR2 YFSETQ.

The rearrangement joins TRBV5-1 to TRBJ1-6, with 9 positions matching TRBD1. This CDR3 is built from 17 residues. Germline assignment: CDR1 SGHRS and CDR2 YFSETQ. V gave up 2 bases and J gave up 7 bases; unmatched junction bases: 10. In DNA form, the CDR3 reads TGCGCCAGCAGCTTAAACGGCCCGGGACAGGGAAATTCACCCCTCCACTTT. This codes for CASSLNGPGQGNSPLHF.

This clone was recorded once. The chain carries TRBV3-1 (or the pseudogene TRBV3-2) and TRBJ2-3; 8 positions agree with TRBD2. In germline, CDR1 is LGHDT, CDR2 YNNKEL (reference sequence). The CDR3 runs to 15 residues. Trimming took 5 bases from V and 2 from J; bases not matched to a gene: 6. CDR3 in amino acids: CASSLTSASTDTQYF. For the CDR3, the DNA is TGTGCCAGCAGCTTGACTAGCGCTTCCACAGATACGCAGTATTTT.

The chain uses TRBV29-1 and TRBJ2-1; TRBD2 agrees at 11 bases. V shed 2 bases, J shed 10 bases, and the junction held 10 bases outside the gene matches. CDR3 length equals 15 residues. Germline CDR1 is SQVTM and CDR2 is ANQGSEA. For the CDR3, the DNA is TGCAGCGTTGAACCGGGGACTAGCGGAGGGGGAGAGCAGTTCTTC. Translated: CSVEPGTSGGGEQFF.